Following are 29 T cell receptor beta chains from one sample sequenced in a study of T cell responses to AZD1222 COVID-19 vaccine. Here immunoSEQ multiplex PCR was the method, and the copy in TCRdb shows in-frame clones only, minus some. In the table there are fewer than 120,000 clones, about 90% of which are singletons. The sequencing used peripheral blood, collected on day 0 of AZD1222 vaccination. These receptors all come from an adult in good health.

CDR3 in DNA: TGTGCCAGCAGCTTAGGGGACAGGGGGCGAGGTTCACCCCTCCACTTT. Protein sequence: CASSLGDRGRGSPLHF. This chain joins TRBV11-2 and TRBJ1-6, with 12 bases fitting TRBD1. CDR1 is SGHAT, CDR2 FQNNGV, per germline. The CDR3 is 16 amino acids. V dropped 1 base and J dropped 9; count of bases not matched to a gene: 4.

V and J are TRBV5-1 and TRBJ2-3; 9 bases are a match to TRBD1. CDR3 length: 14 amino acids. Germline V lookup: CDR1 SGHRS, CDR2 YFSETQ. V lost 3 bases to trimming and J lost 5 bases; unmatched junction nucleotides: 4. CDR3 sequence reads: CASSSGQGKDTQYF. DNA of the CDR3: TGCGCCAGCAGCTCCGGACAGGGGAAAGATACGCAGTATTTT. Complete variable domain (other parts from reference TRBV5-1 and TRBJ2-3): KAGVTQTPRYLIKTRGQQVTLSCSPISGHRSVSWYQQTPGQGLQFLFEYFSETQRNKGNFPGRFSGRQFSNSRSEMNVSTLELGDSALYLCASSSGQGKDTQYFGPGTRLTVL.

The chain carries TRBV6-4 and TRBJ1-1, with D perhaps matching TRBD1 (5 bases). The V and J ends lost 6 bases and 1 base respectively, with 9 bases between them. Germline-derived CDR1 and CDR2 are MRHNA and SNTAGT. The CDR3 runs to 13 residues. CDR3 sequence (DNA): TGTGCCAGCAGCACTACAGGGAACACTGAAGCTTTCTTT. It specifies CASSTTGNTEAFF.

The rearrangement uses TRBV5-1 and TRBJ2-1; 10 nucleotides line up with TRBD2. This CDR3 is 14 amino acids long. Germline V gives CDR1 SGHRS, CDR2 YFSETQ. V lost 6 bases and J lost 5; bases outside the gene matches: 5. Here the CDR3 DNA reads TGCGCCAGCATCGGTAGCGGGGGGAACAATGAGCAGTTCTTC. Protein: CASIGSGGNNEQFF.

The chain is built from TRBV10-3 and TRBJ2-7; the match to TRBD1 covers 9 bases. Germline V gene lookup returns CDR1 ENHRY and CDR2 SYGVKD. V lost 2 bases, J lost 1 base, and 6 bases stayed unmatched. CDR3 length: 16 residues. The CDR3 DNA is TGTGCCATCAGTGAGCCGGGACAGGGAAGGTCCTACGAGCAGTACTTC. Translated: CAISEPGQGRSYEQYF.

The chain links TRBV5-1 to TRBJ1-3; unclear D gene. CDR3 length: 12 residues. V lost 0 bases and J 3 bases, leaving 1 base between the germline ends. CDR1 SGHRS and CDR2 YFSETQ come from the germline V gene. The CDR3 bases are TGCGCCAGCAGCTTGGATGGAAACACCATATATTTT. This gives the protein CASSLDGNTIYF.

This clone has just one count. The J gene is TRBJ1-3, the V gene TRBV11-2, with a possible D match to TRBD1 (5 bases). The CDR3 is 16 amino acids. V dropped 6 bases and J dropped 0 bases, with 15 bases sitting between them. From germline, CDR1 is SGHAT and CDR2 FQNNGV. CDR3 protein: CASRPGLQFSGNTIYF. The CDR3 DNA reads TGTGCCAGCAGACCGGGACTCCAGTTCTCTGGAAACACCATATATTTT.

The CDR3 sequence: CASSLDEQGPPYEQYF. CDR3 DNA sequence: TGTGCCAGCAGCTTAGATGAACAGGGACCTCCCTACGAGCAGTACTTC. The V gene is TRBV11-2, the J gene TRBJ2-7, with a possible D match to TRBD1 (6 bases). CDR3 length equals 16 residues. Germline V gives CDR1 SGHAT, CDR2 FQNNGV. The V and J ends lost 0 bases and 2 bases respectively, with 14 bases between them.

The chain uses TRBV4-1 and TRBJ1-5; D gene ambiguous. The V and J ends lost 0 bases and 6 bases respectively, with 6 bases between them. Germline CDR1 is MGHRA and CDR2 is YSYEKL. The CDR3 is 13 amino acids. The CDR3 loop reads CASSQDPAQPQHF. CDR3 sequence (DNA): TGCGCCAGCAGCCAAGATCCAGCTCAGCCCCAGCATTTT.

This clone was recorded a few times. V and J are TRBV9 and TRBJ2-3, with a possible D match to TRBD2 (5 bases). From germline, CDR1 is SGDLS and CDR2 YYNGEE. The V and J ends lost 4 bases and 1 base respectively, with 22 bases between them. The CDR3 is 18 amino acids. The CDR3 DNA reads as TGTGCCAGCAGCTTGAGGGTGGACCCCCAGGCGGGCACAGATACGCAGTATTTT. This sequence encodes CASSLRVDPQAGTDTQYF.

The chain has TRBV7-8 and TRBJ2-7; TRBD2 might be the D (5 bases). Trimming cost V 5 bases and J 0 bases, with 14 bases left between them. Germline assignment: CDR1 SGHVS and CDR2 FQNEAQ. There are 15 residues in the CDR3. The CDR3 is CASSPEGGSSYEQYF. The CDR3 DNA reads TGTGCCAGCAGCCCCGAGGGCGGAAGCTCCTACGAGCAGTACTTC.

The chain is built from TRBV4-1 and TRBJ1-6; D is unresolved. V lost 3 bases and J 7 bases, leaving 7 bases between the germline ends. From germline, CDR1 is MGHRA and CDR2 YSYEKL. This CDR3 is built from 13 residues. CDR3 sequence: CASSQEGNSPLHF. DNA for the CDR3: TGCGCCAGCAGCCAGGAAGGAAATTCACCCCTCCACTTT.

The chain recombines TRBV3-1 (or the pseudogene TRBV3-2) with TRBJ1-6; possibly TRBD1 for D (5 bases). Trimming pared 4 bases from V and 7 bases from J, leaving 11 bases between. CDR3 length: 14 residues. CDR1 LGHDT and CDR2 YNNKEL come from the germline V gene (reference sequence). Here the CDR3 DNA reads TGTGCCAGCAGCCCGACAGCCTCAAATTCACCCCTCCACTTT. It specifies CASSPTASNSPLHF.

The chain recombines TRBV28 with TRBJ2-7; 8 bases are shared with TRBD2. The CDR3 is 15 amino acids. Unmatched junction bases numbered 12, after V lost 6 bases and J lost 5 bases. Germline CDR1 reads MDHEN; CDR2 reads SYDVKM. The CDR3 nucleotides are TGTGCCAGCAGACCTCCGGCAGCGGGGGTCCACGAGCAGTACTTC. Translating gives CASRPPAAGVHEQYF. The full variable domain, rest sourced from reference TRBV28 and TRBJ2-7, is DVKVTQSSRYLVKRTGEKVFLECVQDMDHENMFWYRQDPGLGLRLIYFSYDVKMKEKGDIPEGYSVSREKKERFSLILESASTNQTSMYLCASRPPAAGVHEQYFGPGTRLTVT.

The rearrangement uses TRBV18 and TRBJ1-6; D is undetermined. V was cut by 6 bases and J by 0 bases, with 21 bases left in between. The CDR3 spans 19 residues. The germline gives CDR1 KGHSH, CDR2 LQKENI. CDR3 residues: CASSTLEGRVSSYNSPLHF. The CDR3 DNA is TGTGCCAGCTCGACCTTGGAGGGCCGAGTTAGCTCCTATAATTCACCCCTCCACTTT.

The V and J genes are TRBV15 and TRBJ1-2; no clear D gene. This CDR3 is built from 12 residues. Trimming took off 1 base at V and 8 bases at J, with 8 bases between the two ends. From germline, CDR1 is LNHNV and CDR2 YYDKDF (reference sequence). The CDR3: CATSRGIRGYTF. CDR3 nucleotide sequence: TGTGCCACCAGCAGAGGGATTCGGGGCTACACCTTC. The full variable domain, with the rest looked up from reference TRBV15 and TRBJ1-2, is DAMVIQNPRYQVTQFGKPVTLSCSQTLNHNVMYWYQQKSSQAPKLLFHYYDKDFNNEADTPDNFQSRRPNTSFCFLDIRSPGLGDTAMYLCATSRGIRGYTFGSGTRLTVV.

The rearrangement uses TRBV9 and TRBJ1-2; the D gene is possibly TRBD1 (6 bases). V gave up 4 bases and J gave up 5 bases, with 18 bases separating them. The germline V gene has CDR1 SGDLS and CDR2 YYNGEE. There are 15 residues in the CDR3. The CDR3 nucleotides are TGTGCCAGCAGCCCCCAAGGGGGAGTTCGGTATGGCTACACCTTC. It specifies CASSPQGGVRYGYTF.

The J gene is TRBJ1-4, the V gene TRBV29-1, with 8 nucleotides matching TRBD1. With 6 bases clipped from V and 7 bases from J, the junction kept 4 bases outside the gene matches. CDR1 and CDR2 from the germline V gene are SQVTM and ANQGSEA. The CDR3 is 12 amino acids. The DNA for the CDR3 is TGCAGCGTCGCCGGGACAGGTGAAAAACTGTTTTTT. It yields the protein CSVAGTGEKLFF.

The chain combines TRBV5-6 with TRBJ1-1; D possibly corresponds to TRBD1 (6 bases). Trimming stripped 4 bases from V and 0 bases from J, with 13 bases between. Germline V gene data show CDR1 as SGHDT and CDR2 as YYEEEE. The CDR3 loop spans 15 amino acids. The CDR3 region is CASSLGGKMNTEAFF. CDR3 DNA sequence: TGTGCCAGCAGCCTGGGGGGCAAGATGAACACTGAAGCTTTCTTT.

In this sample, this clone turned up once. CDR3 region: CASSSPGGRARNSPLHF. In DNA form, the CDR3 reads TGTGCCAGCAGCTCCCCCGGTGGCAGGGCTAGAAATTCACCCCTCCACTTT. The chain recombines TRBV28 with TRBJ1-6; a weak D match, TRBD1 (5 bases). Per the germline V gene, CDR1 is MDHEN and CDR2 is SYDVKM. Trimming removed 6 bases from V and 7 bases from J, with 22 bases in between. The CDR3 contains 17 residues.

The V and J genes are TRBV6-5 and TRBJ2-5; a weak D match, TRBD2 (6 bases). Trimming took off 5 bases at V and 0 bases at J, with 10 bases between the two ends. CDR3 length: 14 residues. CDR1 and CDR2 from the germline V gene are MNHEY and SVGAGI. The DNA of the CDR3 is TGTGCCAGCAGTCTCCGGGACTACCAAGAGACCCAGTACTTC. It codes for CASSLRDYQETQYF.

The rearrangement joins TRBV15 to TRBJ1-2; D is uncertain. Germline CDR1 is LNHNV and CDR2 is YYDKDF (reference sequence). Trimming removed 0 bases at V and 4 bases at J, with 12 bases between. The CDR3 is 15 residues long. The CDR3 protein is CATSRDGREGYGYTF. CDR3 nucleotide sequence: TGTGCCACCAGCAGAGATGGGAGGGAGGGCTATGGCTACACCTTC.

This clone was recorded only once. This chain joins TRBV5-4 and TRBJ1-1, with D maybe TRBD1 (6 bases). The CDR3 contains 12 residues. CDR1 and CDR2 from the germline V gene are SGHNT and YYREEE (reference sequence). V lost 7 bases, J lost 3 bases, and 10 bases lay in between. The CDR3 nucleotides read TGTGCCAGCTACAGGGAGGACACTGAAGCTTTCTTT. It yields the protein CASYREDTEAFF.

V usage is TRBV19 and J usage is TRBJ2-7; a possible D gene is TRBD2 (6 bases). The V end was cut by 6 bases, the J end by 0 bases, with 15 bases between. Germline V gives CDR1 LNHDA, CDR2 SQIVND (reference sequence). There are 15 residues in the CDR3. CDR3 residues: CASRFGGTNSYEQYF. The CDR3 DNA follows: TGTGCCAGTAGGTTCGGAGGGACCAACTCCTACGAGCAGTACTTC.

The CDR3 DNA follows: TGTGCCAGCAGGGGTACCAAAAACATTCAGTACTTC. Amino acids: CASRGTKNIQYF. V is TRBV28 and J is TRBJ2-4; D is uncertain. V was trimmed by 6 bases and J by 2 bases, leaving 5 bases between them. The CDR3 is 12 amino acids. Germline loops: CDR1 MDHEN, CDR2 SYDVKM.

The chain links TRBV12-5 to TRBJ1-5; no clear D. Trimming pared 8 bases from V and 4 bases from J, leaving 9 bases between. Germline CDR1 LGHNT, CDR2 FRNRAP. The CDR3 has 12 residues. CDR3 in DNA: TGTGCTAGTTCGCTAGATAATCAGCCCCAGCATTTT. It codes for CASSLDNQPQHF.

This clone was observed a single time. The chain links TRBV7-8 to TRBJ2-5, with 13 bases aligning to TRBD2. Per germline, CDR1 SGHVS and CDR2 FQNEAQ. This CDR3 region has 16 residues. V dropped 2 bases and J dropped 1; count of bases not matched to a gene: 1. CDR3 sequence reads: CASSLRLAGGQETQYF. The CDR3 coding sequence is TGTGCCAGCAGCTTACGACTAGCGGGGGGCCAAGAGACCCAGTACTTC.

The rearrangement links TRBV28 to TRBJ2-1; 8 bases map to TRBD2. Germline trimming cut 8 bases from V and 0 bases from J; bases unmatched to any gene: 9. The CDR3 contains 16 residues. In germline, CDR1 is MDHEN, CDR2 SYDVKM. The chain's CDR3 is CASATTLAGSYNEQFF. CDR3 nucleotides: TGTGCCAGCGCTACGACTCTAGCGGGCTCCTACAATGAGCAGTTCTTC.

This clone was seen once. V gene TRBV27 combines with J gene TRBJ1-2; 7 bases are shared with TRBD1. The CDR3 is made up of 15 amino acids. Germline V gene lookup returns CDR1 MNHEY and CDR2 SMNVEV (reference sequence). J lost 5 bases, V lost 2 bases, and 8 bases had no gene match. This CDR3 is CASSLQAGGWYGYTF. DNA for the CDR3: TGTGCCAGCAGTTTACAGGCAGGGGGTTGGTATGGCTACACCTTC.